This record covers a single T cell receptor (beta chain). The entry originates in a study of CD8 T cells in Susac syndrome. Negative isolation was applied to CD8+ and CD4+ T cells, and FACS enrichment was applied to TEMRA cells. This CDR3 is built from 13 residues. Germline V gene data show CDR1 as SGHRS and CDR2 as YFSETQ. The germline V and J ends were trimmed by 5 bases and 3 bases, with 12 bases remaining between them. The RNA input was roughly 0.45 to 1 ug, and it was reverse transcribed with random hexamers. An immunoSEQ multiplex PCR generated amplified TCR beta CDR3 products spanning 54 Vbeta and 13 Jbeta. TCRdb re-called the immunoSEQ multiplex PCR reads with MiXCR, one entry per CDR3 protein. The sample contains around 130,000 distinct CDR3 sequences, around 94% of which appear only once.

Source material: CD4+ T cells from PBMCs. V and J are TRBV5-1 and TRBJ2-7, with TRBD1 as a possible D gene (6 bases). The sequence was obtained from a human donor in good health. The CDR3 sequence: CASRMLQGYEQYF. The CDR3, as DNA: TGCGCCAGCAGAATGTTACAGGGCTACGAGCAGTACTTC. The full variable domain, its missing parts supplied by reference TRBV5-1 and TRBJ2-7, is KAGVTQTPRYLIKTRGQQVTLSCSPISGHRSVSWYQQTPGQGLQFLFEYFSETQRNKGNFPGRFSGRQFSNSRSEMNVSTLELGDSALYLCASRMLQGYEQYFGPGTRLTVT.